These 14 T cell receptor beta chains were sequenced from one sample in a study of memory CD8 T cells in hepatitis C reinfection. The time point here: pre-reinfection, 55 to 20 weeks before reinfection detection. No in vitro expansion preceded TCR sequencing of the sorted cells. Libraries were prepared by immunoSEQ multiplex PCR; TCRdb keeps only in-frame clonotypes and omits some of them. The table lists 45,000 to 55,000 clones, around 92% of them singletons. Sequencing was performed on naive CD8+ T cells sorted from blood. The source of these receptors is a young man with hepatitis C virus infection.

The J gene is TRBJ1-5, the V gene TRBV7-2; D is uncertain. Per germline, CDR1 SGHTA and CDR2 FQGNSA. The CDR3 length is 15 residues. V gave up 1 base and J gave up 0 bases, with 7 bases separating them. Here the CDR3 DNA reads TGTGCCAGCAGCTTAGATCCAGGTAGCAATCAGCCCCAGCATTTT. It specifies CASSLDPGSNQPQHF.

In the case of this clone: A read error may produce the germline difference seen at one junction end. This chain uses TRBV7-2 with TRBJ2-5, with TRBD1 as a possible D gene (5 bases). The CDR3 runs to 8 residues. Germline V lookup: CDR1 SGHTA, CDR2 FQGNSA. The CDR3 loop is CASSPGHF. The CDR3 nucleotides are TGTGCCAGCAGCCCAGGGCACTTC.

This clone was recorded a few times. The chain employs TRBV30 and TRBJ2-1; TRBD2 is a possible D gene (5 bases). Germline V CDR1 and CDR2: GTSNPN, SVGIG (reference sequence). There are 12 residues in the CDR3. V lost 0 bases to trimming and J lost 6 bases, with 6 bases between them. CDR3 residues: CAWSVGSNEQFF. As DNA, the CDR3 is TGTGCCTGGAGTGTTGGGAGCAATGAGCAGTTCTTC.

J is TRBJ1-1 and V is TRBV6-5; D might be TRBD1 (5 bases). Germline CDR1 and CDR2: MNHEY and SVGAGI. V lost 8 bases, J lost 3 bases, and 19 bases lay in between. This CDR3 spans 15 amino acids. The CDR3: CASGHSMGGDTEAFF. The CDR3, as DNA: TGTGCCAGCGGTCACTCGATGGGGGGGGACACTGAAGCTTTCTTT.

The CDR3 spells CASSSTPRGDEQFF. The CDR3 region has the DNA TGTGCCAGCAGTTCAACCCCTAGGGGCGATGAGCAGTTCTTC. The gene calls are TRBV27 and TRBJ2-1; D possibly corresponds to TRBD1 (5 bases). V was pared by 4 bases and J by 8 bases, with 15 bases between. In germline, CDR1 is MNHEY, CDR2 SMNVEV (reference sequence). The CDR3 sequence is 14 residues long.

This clone was detected a few times. V and J are TRBV5-1 and TRBJ2-1; D is possibly TRBD1 (6 bases). V lost 4 bases and J lost 5, with 13 bases in between. The CDR3 loop spans 14 amino acids. CDR1 is SGHRS, CDR2 YFSETQ, per germline. The CDR3 protein is CASSPGHPHNEQFF. The DNA of the CDR3 is TGCGCCAGCAGCCCGGGACATCCCCACAATGAGCAGTTCTTC. The full variable domain, its missing parts supplied by reference TRBV5-1 and TRBJ2-1, is KAGVTQTPRYLIKTRGQQVTLSCSPISGHRSVSWYQQTPGQGLQFLFEYFSETQRNKGNFPGRFSGRQFSNSRSEMNVSTLELGDSALYLCASSPGHPHNEQFFGPGTRLTVL.

The chain uses TRBV7-9 and TRBJ1-1; perhaps TRBD1 as D (6 bases). Per the germline V gene, CDR1 is SEHNR and CDR2 is FQNEAQ (reference sequence). This CDR3 comprises 15 residues. Trimming left V 5 bases short and J 3 bases short, with 16 bases between. The CDR3 protein is CASSLIRGGYTEAFF. In DNA form, the CDR3 reads TGTGCCAGCAGCCTAATCAGGGGTGGGTACACTGAAGCTTTCTTT.

CDR3 nucleotide sequence: TGTGCCAGTAGTATGCCCATTTTGAGGGGGAACAAAAAGGGCTACACCTTC. Amino acid sequence: CASSMPILRGNKKGYTF. The rearrangement joins TRBV19 to TRBJ1-2; D is possibly TRBD1 (6 bases). Trimming cost V 3 bases and J 8 bases, with 25 bases left between them. Germline V gene data show CDR1 as LNHDA and CDR2 as SQIVND (reference sequence). The CDR3 is 17 amino acids.

The chain is built from TRBV4-1 and TRBJ1-1, with D possibly TRBD1 on 5 matching bases. Germline values: CDR1 MGHRA, CDR2 YSYEKL. V lost 3 bases to trimming and J lost 3 bases, with 20 bases between them. The CDR3 runs to 17 residues. The CDR3 DNA reads TGCGCCAGCAGCCACCGCTTCCGGGGTTCGGGGGACACTGAAGCTTTCTTT. It specifies CASSHRFRGSGDTEAFF.

This sequence joins TRBV19 and TRBJ2-5; 7 nucleotides align to TRBD1. Per the germline V gene, CDR1 is LNHDA and CDR2 is SQIVND (reference sequence). V dropped 5 bases and J dropped 4; count of bases not matched to a gene: 4. There are 13 residues in the CDR3. The CDR3 sequence: CASSLRQGETQYF. CDR3 DNA sequence: TGTGCCAGTAGTTTAAGACAGGGAGAGACCCAGTACTTC.

For this clone: At one boundary the junction diverges from the germline segment, which might be a read error. The rearrangement joins TRBV11-2 to TRBJ1-2; D is perhaps TRBD1 (5 bases). The CDR3 consists of 17 residues. The germline V gene encodes CDR1 SGHAT and CDR2 FQNNGV. The CDR3 nucleotides read TGTGCCAGCAGCTTACCTACCTTGGGGGAGGAAAACTATGGCTACTCCTTC. Protein sequence: CASSLPTLGEENYGYSF.

This chain connects TRBV2 to TRBJ2-1; 12 bases agree with TRBD2. The CDR3 sequence is 14 residues long. Per the germline V gene, CDR1 is SNHLY and CDR2 is FYNNEI. V lost 5 bases and J lost 8; bases outside the gene matches: 4. In DNA, the CDR3 is TGTGCCAGCAGTCCCGGGACTAGCGGGTATGAGCAGTTCTTC. Translated, it gives CASSPGTSGYEQFF.

This chain links TRBV27 with TRBJ2-5; 7 bases fit TRBD2. The DNA end favors TRBJ2-7, so the J call may be wrong. The length of the CDR3 is 15 residues. Germline CDR1 is MNHEY and CDR2 is SMNVEV (reference sequence). CDR3 residues: CASSFAASGSYEQYF. The CDR3 DNA follows: TGTGCCAGCAGCTTCGCGGCTAGCGGATCCTACGAGCAGTACTTC.

This clone was seen a single time. This chain joins TRBV5-1 and TRBJ2-1; 10 bases line up with TRBD2. The CDR3 runs 17 residues. With 0 bases clipped from V and 5 bases from J, the junction kept 8 bases outside the gene matches. CDR1 and CDR2 (germline): SGHRS, YFSETQ. This CDR3 is CASSLEGTSGEDNEQFF. CDR3 coding DNA: TGCGCCAGCAGCTTGGAGGGTACTAGCGGGGAGGACAATGAGCAGTTCTTC.